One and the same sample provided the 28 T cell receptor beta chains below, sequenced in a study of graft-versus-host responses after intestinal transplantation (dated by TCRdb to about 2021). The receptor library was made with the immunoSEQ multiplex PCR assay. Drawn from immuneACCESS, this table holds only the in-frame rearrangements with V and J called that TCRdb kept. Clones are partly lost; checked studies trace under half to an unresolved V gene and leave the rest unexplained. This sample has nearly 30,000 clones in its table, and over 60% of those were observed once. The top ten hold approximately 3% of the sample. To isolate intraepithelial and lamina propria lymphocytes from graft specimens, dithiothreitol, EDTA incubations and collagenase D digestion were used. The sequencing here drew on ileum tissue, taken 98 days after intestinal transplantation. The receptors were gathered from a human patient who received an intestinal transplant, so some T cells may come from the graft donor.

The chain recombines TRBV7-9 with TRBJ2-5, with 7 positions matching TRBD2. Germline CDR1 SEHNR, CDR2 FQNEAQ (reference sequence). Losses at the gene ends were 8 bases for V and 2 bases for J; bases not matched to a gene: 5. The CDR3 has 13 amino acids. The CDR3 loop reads CASLGGLQETQYF. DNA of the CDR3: TGTGCCAGCCTGGGGGGACTACAAGAGACCCAGTACTTC.

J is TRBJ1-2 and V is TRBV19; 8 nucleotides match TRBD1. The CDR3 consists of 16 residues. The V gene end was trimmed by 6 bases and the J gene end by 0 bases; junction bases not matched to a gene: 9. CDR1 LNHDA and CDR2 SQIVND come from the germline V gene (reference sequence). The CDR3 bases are TGTGCCAGTAGCCCCGGGACAGGTTTAGCTAACTATGGCTACACCTTC. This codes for CASSPGTGLANYGYTF.

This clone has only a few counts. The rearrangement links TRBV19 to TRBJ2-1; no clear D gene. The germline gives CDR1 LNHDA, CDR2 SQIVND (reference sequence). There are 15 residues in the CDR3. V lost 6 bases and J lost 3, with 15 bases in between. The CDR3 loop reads CASRPDPFIYNEQFF. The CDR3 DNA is TGTGCCAGTAGACCTGACCCATTTATCTACAATGAGCAGTTCTTC.

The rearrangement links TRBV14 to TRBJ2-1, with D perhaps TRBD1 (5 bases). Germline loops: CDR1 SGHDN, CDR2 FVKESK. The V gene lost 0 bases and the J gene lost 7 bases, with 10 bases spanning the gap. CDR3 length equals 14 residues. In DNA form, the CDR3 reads TGTGCCAGCAGCCAAGACCCCAGGGTGAATGAGCAGTTCTTC. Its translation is CASSQDPRVNEQFF.

CDR3 DNA sequence: TGCGCCAGCAGCTTGGGCAACGGGGGGGCCCCCGAGACCCAGTACTTC. It translates to CASSLGNGGAPETQYF. This chain links TRBV5-1 with TRBJ2-5, with 8 bases lining up with TRBD2. The CDR3 sequence is 16 residues long. J gave up 5 bases and V 0 bases, and 9 bases lay outside the gene matches. The germline V gene has CDR1 SGHRS and CDR2 YFSETQ.

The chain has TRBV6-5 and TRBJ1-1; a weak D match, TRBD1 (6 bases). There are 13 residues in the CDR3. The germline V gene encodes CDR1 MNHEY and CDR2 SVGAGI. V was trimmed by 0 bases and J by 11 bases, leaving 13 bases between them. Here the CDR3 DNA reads TGTGCCAGCAGTTACTCAGGCGCAGGGGTCGCTTTCTTT. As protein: CASSYSGAGVAFF.

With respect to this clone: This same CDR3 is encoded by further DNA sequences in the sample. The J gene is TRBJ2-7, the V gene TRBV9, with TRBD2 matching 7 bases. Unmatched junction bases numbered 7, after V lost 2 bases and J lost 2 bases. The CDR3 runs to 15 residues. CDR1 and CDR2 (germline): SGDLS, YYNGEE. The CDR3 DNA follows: TGTGCCAGCAGCGTCGACCCTGGGGGGGCCTACGAGCAGTACTTC. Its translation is CASSVDPGGAYEQYF.

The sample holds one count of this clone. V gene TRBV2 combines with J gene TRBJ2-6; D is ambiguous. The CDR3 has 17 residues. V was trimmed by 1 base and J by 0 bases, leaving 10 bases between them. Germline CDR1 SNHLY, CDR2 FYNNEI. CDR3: CASSEGARSSGANVLTF. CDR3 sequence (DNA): TGTGCCAGCAGTGAAGGTGCAAGGTCCTCTGGGGCCAACGTCCTGACTTTC.

The CDR3 DNA is TGTGCCAGCAGTGGGGGAGCAACGCGCTACGAGCAGTACTTC. It is translated as CASSGGATRYEQYF. The V gene is TRBV25-1, the J gene TRBJ2-7, with D perhaps TRBD2 (5 bases). Between the trimmed V and J ends, which lost 4 bases and 3 bases, there was a span of 13 bases. The germline gives CDR1 MGHDK, CDR2 SYGVNS. The CDR3 is 14 residues long.

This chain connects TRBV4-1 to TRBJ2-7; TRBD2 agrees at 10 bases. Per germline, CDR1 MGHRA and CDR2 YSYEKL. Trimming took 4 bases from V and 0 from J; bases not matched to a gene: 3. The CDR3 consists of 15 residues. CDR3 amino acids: CASSLGTSASYEQYF. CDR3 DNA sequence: TGCGCCAGCAGCCTCGGGACTAGCGCCTCCTACGAGCAGTACTTC.

Written as DNA, the CDR3 is TGTGCCACCAGCAGAGATAGTAAGGGACAGGGAAAGACTGAAGCTTTCTTT. Its protein product is CATSRDSKGQGKTEAFF. The chain employs TRBV15 and TRBJ1-1; 9 nucleotides align to TRBD1. The V and J ends lost 0 bases and 5 bases, in that order; junction bases with no gene match: 10. CDR3 length: 17 amino acids. Germline lookup yields CDR1 LNHNV and CDR2 YYDKDF (reference sequence).

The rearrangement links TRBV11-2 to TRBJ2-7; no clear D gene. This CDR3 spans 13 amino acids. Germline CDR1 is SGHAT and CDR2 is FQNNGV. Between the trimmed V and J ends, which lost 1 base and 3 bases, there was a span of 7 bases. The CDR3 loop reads CASSLGLGYEQYF. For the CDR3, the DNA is TGTGCCAGCAGCTTAGGTTTGGGCTACGAGCAGTACTTC.

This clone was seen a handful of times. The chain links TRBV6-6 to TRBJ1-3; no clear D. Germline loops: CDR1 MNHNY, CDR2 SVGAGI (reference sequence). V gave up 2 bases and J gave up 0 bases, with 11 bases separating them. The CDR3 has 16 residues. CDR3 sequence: CASSYAASLSGNTIYF. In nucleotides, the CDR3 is TGTGCCAGCAGTTACGCAGCCAGCCTCTCTGGAAACACCATATATTTT.

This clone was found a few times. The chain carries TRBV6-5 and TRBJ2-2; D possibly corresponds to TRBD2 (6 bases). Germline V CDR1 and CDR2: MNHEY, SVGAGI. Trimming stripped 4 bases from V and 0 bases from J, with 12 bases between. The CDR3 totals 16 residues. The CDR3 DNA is TGTGCCAGCAGTTTACTAGCCAACGCGAACACCGGGGAGCTGTTTTTT. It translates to CASSLLANANTGELFF.

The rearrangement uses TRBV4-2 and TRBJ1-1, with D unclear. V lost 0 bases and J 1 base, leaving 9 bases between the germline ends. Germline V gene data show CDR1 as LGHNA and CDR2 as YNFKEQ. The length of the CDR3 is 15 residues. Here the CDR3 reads CASSQDRQTNTEAFF. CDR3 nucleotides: TGTGCCAGCAGCCAAGATCGCCAGACGAACACTGAAGCTTTCTTT.

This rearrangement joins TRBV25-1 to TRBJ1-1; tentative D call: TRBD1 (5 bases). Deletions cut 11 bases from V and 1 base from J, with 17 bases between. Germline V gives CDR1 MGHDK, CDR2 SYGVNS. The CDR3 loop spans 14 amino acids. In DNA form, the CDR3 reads TGTGCCGCCCGGAGTAGGGGAGGGAACACTGAAGCTTTCTTT. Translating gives CAARSRGGNTEAFF.

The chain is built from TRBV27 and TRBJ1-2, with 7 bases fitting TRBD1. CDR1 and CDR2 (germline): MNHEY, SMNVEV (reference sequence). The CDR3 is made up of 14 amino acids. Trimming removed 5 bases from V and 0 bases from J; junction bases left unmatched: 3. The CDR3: CASSAQGTNYGYTF. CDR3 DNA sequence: TGTGCCAGCAGTGCACAGGGGACTAACTATGGCTACACCTTC.

CDR3 sequence: CASSRSGAGPYEQYF. In nucleotides, the CDR3 is TGCGCCAGCAGCCGATCGGGAGCGGGTCCCTACGAGCAGTACTTC. This chain joins TRBV4-3 and TRBJ2-7; D might be TRBD2 (6 bases). The CDR3 is 15 amino acids. The germline gives CDR1 LGHNA, CDR2 YSLEER. Trimming stripped 4 bases from V and 2 bases from J, with 15 bases between.

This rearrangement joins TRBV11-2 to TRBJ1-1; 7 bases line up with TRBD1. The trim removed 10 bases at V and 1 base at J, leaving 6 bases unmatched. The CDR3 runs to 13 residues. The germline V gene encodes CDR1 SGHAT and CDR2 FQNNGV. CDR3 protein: CATKKGANTEAFF. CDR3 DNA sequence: TGTGCCACGAAAAAGGGGGCGAACACTGAAGCTTTCTTT. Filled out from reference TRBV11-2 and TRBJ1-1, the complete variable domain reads EAGVAQSPRYKIIEKRQSVAFWCNPISGHATLYWYQQILGQGPKLLIQFQNNGVVDDSQLPKDRFSAERLKGVDSTLKIQPAKLEDSAVYLCATKKGANTEAFFGQGTRLTVV.

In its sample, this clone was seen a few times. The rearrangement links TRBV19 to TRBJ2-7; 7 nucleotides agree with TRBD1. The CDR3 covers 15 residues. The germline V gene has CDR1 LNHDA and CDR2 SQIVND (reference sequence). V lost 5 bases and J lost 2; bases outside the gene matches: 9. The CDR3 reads CASSFSQGLTYEQYF. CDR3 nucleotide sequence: TGTGCCAGTAGTTTCTCACAGGGGCTAACCTACGAGCAGTACTTC.

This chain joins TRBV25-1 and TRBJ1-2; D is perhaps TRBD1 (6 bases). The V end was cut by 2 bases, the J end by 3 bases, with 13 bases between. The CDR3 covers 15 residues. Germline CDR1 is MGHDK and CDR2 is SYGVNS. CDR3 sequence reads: CASSETGDTYYGYTF. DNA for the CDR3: TGTGCCAGCAGTGAAACGGGGGACACTTACTATGGCTACACCTTC.

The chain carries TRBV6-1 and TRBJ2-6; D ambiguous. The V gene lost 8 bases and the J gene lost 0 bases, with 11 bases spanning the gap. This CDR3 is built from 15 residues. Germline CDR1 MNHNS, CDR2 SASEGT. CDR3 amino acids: CASQTLPSGANVLTF. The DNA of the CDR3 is TGTGCCAGCCAGACCTTACCCTCTGGGGCCAACGTCCTGACTTTC.

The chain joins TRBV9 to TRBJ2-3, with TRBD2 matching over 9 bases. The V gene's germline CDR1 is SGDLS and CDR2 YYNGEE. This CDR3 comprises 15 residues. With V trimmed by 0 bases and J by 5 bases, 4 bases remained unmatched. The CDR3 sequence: CASSVGSGGEDTQYF. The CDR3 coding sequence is TGTGCCAGCAGCGTAGGTAGCGGGGGAGAAGATACGCAGTATTTT.

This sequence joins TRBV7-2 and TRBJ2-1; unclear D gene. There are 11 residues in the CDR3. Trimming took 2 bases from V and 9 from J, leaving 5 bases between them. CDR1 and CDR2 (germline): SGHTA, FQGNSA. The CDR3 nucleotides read TGTGCCAGCAGCTTATTGGGTGAGCAGTTCTTC. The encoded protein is CASSLLGEQFF.

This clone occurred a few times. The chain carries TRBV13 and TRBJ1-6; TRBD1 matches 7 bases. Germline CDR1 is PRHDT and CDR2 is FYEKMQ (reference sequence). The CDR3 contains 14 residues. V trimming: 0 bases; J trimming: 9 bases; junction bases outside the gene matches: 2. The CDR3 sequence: CASSLGQGSSPLHF. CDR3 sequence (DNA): TGTGCCAGCAGCTTAGGACAGGGGAGTTCACCCCTCCACTTT.

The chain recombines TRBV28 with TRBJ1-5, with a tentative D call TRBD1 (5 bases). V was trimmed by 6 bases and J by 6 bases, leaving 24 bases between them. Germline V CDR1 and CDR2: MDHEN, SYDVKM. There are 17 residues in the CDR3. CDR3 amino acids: CASSYTGTAIAFQPQHF. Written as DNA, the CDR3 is TGTGCCAGCAGCTACACTGGGACGGCTATCGCGTTTCAGCCCCAGCATTTT.

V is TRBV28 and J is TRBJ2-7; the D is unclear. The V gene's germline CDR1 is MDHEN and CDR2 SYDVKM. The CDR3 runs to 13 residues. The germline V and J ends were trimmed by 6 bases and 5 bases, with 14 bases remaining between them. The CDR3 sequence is CASRRPSQDEQYF. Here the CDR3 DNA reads TGTGCCAGCAGACGTCCCTCTCAGGACGAGCAGTACTTC. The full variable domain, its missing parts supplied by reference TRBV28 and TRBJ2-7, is DVKVTQSSRYLVKRTGEKVFLECVQDMDHENMFWYRQDPGLGLRLIYFSYDVKMKEKGDIPEGYSVSREKKERFSLILESASTNQTSMYLCASRRPSQDEQYFGPGTRLTVT.

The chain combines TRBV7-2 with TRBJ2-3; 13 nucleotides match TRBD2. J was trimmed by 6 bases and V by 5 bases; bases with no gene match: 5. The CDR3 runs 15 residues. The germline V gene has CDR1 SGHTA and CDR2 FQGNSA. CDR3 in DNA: TGTGCCAGCAGCCTACTAGCGGGGGGGTCTGATACGCAGTATTTT. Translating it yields CASSLLAGGSDTQYF.